A single T cell receptor beta chain is shown here with its context. Its antigen remains unidentified. The sample comes from a study of identical twins. General study points: Models, which agreed with sharing between unrelated individuals, nonetheless underestimated the out-of-frame TCR alpha sharing seen in monozygotic twins. Not following the same donors, the study drew its conclusions from cross-sectional statistical analysis.

Germline V gives CDR1 SGHRS, CDR2 YFSETQ. V shed 0 bases and J 6 bases; nucleotides not matched to a gene: 6. The CDR3 spans 15 residues. TCRdb independently ran MiXCR on the 5' RACE reads; one entry per CDR3 protein. The sample consists of 1.5 million to 2 million distinct CDR3 sequences, less than 35% of them appearing once. The chain carries TRBV5-1 and TRBJ1-2; 9 bases agree with TRBD1. The specimen sequenced was cord blood. This clonotype was obtained from a newborn girl in good health. The CDR3 here is CASSLVRQGVHGYTF. DNA for the CDR3: TGCGCCAGCAGCTTGGTGAGACAGGGGGTACATGGCTACACCTTC.